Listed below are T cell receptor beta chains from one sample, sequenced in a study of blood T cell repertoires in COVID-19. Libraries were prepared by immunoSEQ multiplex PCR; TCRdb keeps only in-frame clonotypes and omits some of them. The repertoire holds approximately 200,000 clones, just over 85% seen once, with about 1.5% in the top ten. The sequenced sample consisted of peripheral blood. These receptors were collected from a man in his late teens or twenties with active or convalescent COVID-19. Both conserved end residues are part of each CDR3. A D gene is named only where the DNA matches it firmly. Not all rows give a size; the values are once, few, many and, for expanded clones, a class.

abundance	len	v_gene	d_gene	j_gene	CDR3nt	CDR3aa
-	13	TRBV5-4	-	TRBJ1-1	TGTGCCAGCAGCTCTCAGGGAAACACTGAAGCTTTCTTT	CASSSQGNTEAFF
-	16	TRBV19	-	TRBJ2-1	TGTGCCAGTAGTAATGGGGCTAGGGCAGCCGACAATGAGCAGTTCTTC	CASSNGARAADNEQFF
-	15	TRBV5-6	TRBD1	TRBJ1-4	TGTGCCAGCAGCTTACTGACAGGGGGAAGTGAAAAACTGTTTTTT	CASSLLTGGSEKLFF
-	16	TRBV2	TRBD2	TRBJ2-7	TGTGCCAGCAGTGAGGGGATTGATACTAGCGGGTATCGGCAGTACTTC	CASSEGIDTSGYRQYF
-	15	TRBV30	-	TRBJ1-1	TGTGCCCTCGACAGACCCGGCGGCCCGAACACTGAAGCTTTCTTT	CALDRPGGPNTEAFF
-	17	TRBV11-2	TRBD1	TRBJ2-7	TGTGCCAGCAGCGATTCCCGTCTCGACAGGGGTCGGGGCGAGCAGTACTTC	CASSDSRLDRGRGEQYF
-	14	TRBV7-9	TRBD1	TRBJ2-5	TGTGCCAGCAGCACGGGACAGGGGGCAGGGACCCAGTACTTC	CASSTGQGAGTQYF
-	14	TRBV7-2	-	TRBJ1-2	TGTGCCAGCAGCTCAAGGGGCCAGGCCGACGGCTACACCTTC	CASSSRGQADGYTF
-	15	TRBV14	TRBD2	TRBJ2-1	TGTGCCAGCAGCCAATACGGAGCGGGAGCCAATGAGCAGTTCTTC	CASSQYGAGANEQFF
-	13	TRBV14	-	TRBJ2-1	TGTGCCAGCAGCCCGCGCGTTATCTATGAGCAGTTCTTC	CASSPRVIYEQFF
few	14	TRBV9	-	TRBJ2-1	TGTGCCAGCAATGATCCGAGCTCCTACAATGAGCAGTTCTTC	CASNDPSSYNEQFF
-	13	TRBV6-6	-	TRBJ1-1	TGTGCCAGCAACAAACAGGGATCCACTGAAGCTTTCTTT	CASNKQGSTEAFF
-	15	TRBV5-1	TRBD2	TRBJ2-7	TGCGCCAGCAGCTTATTACTAGCGGGACCCGGCGAGCAGTACTTC	CASSLLLAGPGEQYF
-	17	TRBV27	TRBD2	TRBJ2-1	TGTGCCAGCAGTTTTCATAAAACTAGCGTTACCTACAATGAGCAGTTCTTC	CASSFHKTSVTYNEQFF
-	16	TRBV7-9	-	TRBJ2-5	TGTGCCAGCAGCTTACTCCGGGCGGGGGCGCGGGAGACCCAGTACTTC	CASSLLRAGARETQYF
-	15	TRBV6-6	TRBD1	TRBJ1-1	TGTGCCAGCAGTACTTACAGGGGTCGCGTCACTGAAGCTTTCTTT	CASSTYRGRVTEAFF
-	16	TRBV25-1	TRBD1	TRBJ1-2	TGTGCCAGCAGTGACACGGGACAGGGTGAAGGCTATGGCTACACCTTC	CASSDTGQGEGYGYTF
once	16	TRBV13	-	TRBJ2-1	TGTGCCAGCAGCGACCGGACAGAGAGAACAGACAATGAGCAGTTCTTC	CASSDRTERTDNEQFF
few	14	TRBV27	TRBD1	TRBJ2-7	TGTGCCAGCTCACGGGACAGGGGGTTCAACGAGCAGTACTTC	CASSRDRGFNEQYF
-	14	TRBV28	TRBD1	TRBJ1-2	TGTGCCAGCAGGACAGGGGGCGCTGGCTATGGCTACACCTTC	CASRTGGAGYGYTF
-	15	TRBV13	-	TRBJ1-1	TGTGCCAGCAGCCACACAGGGTACGGGAACACTGAAGCTTTCTTT	CASSHTGYGNTEAFF
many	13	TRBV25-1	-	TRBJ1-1	TGTGCCAGCAGTGAATACTCCGGGTTTGAAGCTTTCTTT	CASSEYSGFEAFF
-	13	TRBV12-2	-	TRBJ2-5	TGTGCAAGGGGGCGGGACAGAGAAGAGACCCAGTACTTC	CARGRDREETQYF
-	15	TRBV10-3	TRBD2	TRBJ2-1	TGTGCCATCAGTGAACCGGGACTAGGGTCCGGTGAGCAGTTCTTC	CAISEPGLGSGEQFF
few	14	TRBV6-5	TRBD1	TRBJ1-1	TGTGCCAGCAGGCCGGGACAGGGTCTAATTGAAGCTTTCTTT	CASRPGQGLIEAFF
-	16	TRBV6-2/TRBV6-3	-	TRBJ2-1	TGTGCCAGCAGCCCCCGACTAGTCGGCTCCTACAATGAGCAGTTCTTC	CASSPRLVGSYNEQFF
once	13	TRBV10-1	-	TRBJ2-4	TGCGCCAGCGGCGAGGGTCGGACCGAGGGTCAGTACTTC	CASGEGRTEGQYF
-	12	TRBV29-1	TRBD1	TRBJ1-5	TGCAGCGTTGCCGTAAATTCAGGGGGACAGCATTTT	CSVAVNSGGQHF
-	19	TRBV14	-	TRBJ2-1	TGTGCCAGCAGCCAAGGTTTCGGTAGCGGCCTTTATCCCTACAATGAGCAGTTCTTC	CASSQGFGSGLYPYNEQFF
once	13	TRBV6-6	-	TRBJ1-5	TGTGCCAGCCAGGGGCAGGGCAATCAGCCCCAGCATTTT	CASQGQGNQPQHF
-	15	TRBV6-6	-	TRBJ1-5	TGTGCCAGCAGGGGGATAGGGGGAGGCAATCAGCCCCAGCATTTT	CASRGIGGGNQPQHF
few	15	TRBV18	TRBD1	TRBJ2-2	TGTGCCAGCTCACTGGGACAGGGTAACACCGGGGAGCTGTTTTTT	CASSLGQGNTGELFF
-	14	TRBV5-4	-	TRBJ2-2	TGTGCCAGCAACCGCAGGGGTTTCACCGGGGAGCTGTTTTTT	CASNRRGFTGELFF
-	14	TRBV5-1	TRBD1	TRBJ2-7	TGCGCCAGCAGCTTCACAGGGGGCACCTACGAGCAGTACTTC	CASSFTGGTYEQYF
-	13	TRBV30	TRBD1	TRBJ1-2	TGTGCCTGGAGTCCACAGGGGAGCTATGGCTACACCTTC	CAWSPQGSYGYTF
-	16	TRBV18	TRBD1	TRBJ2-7	TGTGCCAGCTCACCGAAGACAGGGGCCAGCTCCTACGAGCAGTACTTC	CASSPKTGASSYEQYF
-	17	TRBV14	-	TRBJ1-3	TGTGCCAGCAGCCAAGGTCCCGGTCTACTCTCTGGAAACACCATATATTTT	CASSQGPGLLSGNTIYF
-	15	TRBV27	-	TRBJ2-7	TGTGCCAGCAGTACTCCTACTAGGAGCGGGTTCGAGCAGTACTTC	CASSTPTRSGFEQYF
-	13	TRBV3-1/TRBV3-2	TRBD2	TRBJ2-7	TGTGCCAGCAGTCTAGCGGGGGCCTACGAGCAGTACTTC	CASSLAGAYEQYF
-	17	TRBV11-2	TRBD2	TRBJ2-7	TGTGCCAGCAGCTTAGTCGGCGGTAGCGGGTTTTCCTACGAGCAGTACTTC	CASSLVGGSGFSYEQYF
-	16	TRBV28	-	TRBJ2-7	TGTGCCAGCAGTCCTCCAGGGGTCGGGCCGGACTACGAGCAGTACTTC	CASSPPGVGPDYEQYF
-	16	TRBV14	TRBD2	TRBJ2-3	TGTGCCAGCAGCCTTCGACTAGCGGGCCTAACAGATACGCAGTATTTT	CASSLRLAGLTDTQYF